The 2 T cell receptor beta chains in this list originate from one sample, sequenced in a study of cytomegalovirus exposure and HLA in healthy donors. Both 60 Vbeta primers and 13 Jbeta primers went into the PCR. Sequencing was performed with immunoSEQ multiplex PCR; in TCRdb, only in-frame clones are kept and a portion is missing. The table shows about 160,000 clones, with 65% to 85% occurring only once. Input material: PBMCs. Receptors were obtained from a man aged 55 to 70 in good health and CMV-seronegative.

The rearrangement uses TRBV19 and TRBJ2-5; D unclear. This CDR3 contains 14 residues. CDR1 is LNHDA, CDR2 SQIVND, per germline (reference sequence). Deletions cut 5 bases from V and 5 bases from J, with 15 bases between. DNA for the CDR3: TGTGCCAGTAGTGTTGACGGCGCCGGGGAGACCCAGTACTTC. Amino acids: CASSVDGAGETQYF.

This chain connects TRBV19 to TRBJ1-2, with no clear D. Germline V gene sequence: CDR1 LNHDA, CDR2 SQIVND (reference sequence). V dropped 5 bases and J dropped 3 bases, with 16 bases sitting between them. CDR3 length equals 15 residues. The CDR3 reads CASSFGLPRDYGYTF. CDR3 bases: TGTGCCAGTAGTTTCGGACTTCCGCGGGACTATGGCTACACCTTC.